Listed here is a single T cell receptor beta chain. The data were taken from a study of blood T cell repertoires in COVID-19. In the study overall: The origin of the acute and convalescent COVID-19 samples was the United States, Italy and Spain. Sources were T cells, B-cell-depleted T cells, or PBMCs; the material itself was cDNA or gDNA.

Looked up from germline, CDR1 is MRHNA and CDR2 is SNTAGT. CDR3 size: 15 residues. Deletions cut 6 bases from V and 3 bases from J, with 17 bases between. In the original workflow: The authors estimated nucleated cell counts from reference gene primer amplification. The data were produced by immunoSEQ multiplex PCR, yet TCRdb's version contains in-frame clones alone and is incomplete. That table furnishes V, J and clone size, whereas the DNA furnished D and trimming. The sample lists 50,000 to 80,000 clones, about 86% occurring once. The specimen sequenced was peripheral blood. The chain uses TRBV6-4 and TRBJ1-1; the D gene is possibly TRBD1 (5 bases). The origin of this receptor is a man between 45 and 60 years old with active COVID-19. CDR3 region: CASRGPSGRHTEAFF. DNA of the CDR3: TGTGCCAGCAGGGGGCCTAGCGGACGGCACACTGAAGCTTTCTTT.